Following are 10 T cell receptor beta chains from one sample sequenced in a study of blood T cell repertoires in COVID-19. The protocol was immunoSEQ multiplex PCR, while the TCRdb copy is restricted to in-frame clones and leaves out a portion. The sample carries 40,000 to 50,000 clones, over 80% recorded once. The sample consisted of peripheral blood. All receptors derive from an elderly woman with acute or convalescent COVID-19.

J is TRBJ1-1 and V is TRBV7-9; D uncertain. The CDR3 contains 14 residues. Germline assignment: CDR1 SEHNR and CDR2 FQNEAQ (reference sequence). V was clipped by 5 bases and J by 1 base, with 11 bases between them. The CDR3 sequence: CASSVQDGNTEAFF. CDR3 DNA sequence: TGTGCCAGCAGCGTTCAGGATGGGAACACTGAAGCTTTCTTT.

This sequence joins TRBV3-1 (or the pseudogene TRBV3-2) and TRBJ1-1, with 7 bases lining up with TRBD1. V lost 0 bases, J lost 5 bases, and 3 bases stayed unmatched. The CDR3 loop spans 14 amino acids. Germline V gives CDR1 LGHDT, CDR2 YNNKEL (reference sequence). DNA of the CDR3: TGTGCCAGCAGCCAAGAAGACAGGGAAACTGAAGCTTTCTTT. It is translated as CASSQEDRETEAFF.

This clone appeared once. The rearrangement uses TRBV30 and TRBJ2-6; the D is unclear. This CDR3 has 13 amino acids. Trimming pared 8 bases from V and 2 bases from J, leaving 10 bases between. Per germline, CDR1 GTSNPN and CDR2 SVGIG (reference sequence). The CDR3 bases are TGTGCCCTGTCCCGGGCTGGGGCCAACGTCCTGACTTTC. Protein sequence: CALSRAGANVLTF.

Only one count was recorded for this clone. J is TRBJ2-5 and V is TRBV7-9, with 9 bases identical to TRBD1. Trimming cost V 5 bases and J 5 bases; bases outside gene matches: 9. CDR3 length: 15 residues. Looked up from germline, CDR1 is SEHNR and CDR2 is FQNEAQ (reference sequence). CDR3 sequence reads: CASSGKGTGMETQYF. CDR3 sequence (DNA): TGTGCCAGCAGCGGTAAGGGGACAGGGATGGAGACCCAGTACTTC.

The chain has TRBV7-9 and TRBJ1-4, with D perhaps matching TRBD1 (5 bases). Trimming stripped 6 bases from V and 2 bases from J, with 10 bases between. The germline gives CDR1 SEHNR, CDR2 FQNEAQ (reference sequence). The CDR3 has 14 residues. As DNA, the CDR3 is TGTGCCAGCAGTTGGACACGTACTAATGAAAAACTGTTTTTT. This codes for CASSWTRTNEKLFF.

This rearrangement joins TRBV10-2 to TRBJ2-5, with 10 nucleotides matching TRBD2. V shed 6 bases and J 5 bases; nucleotides not matched to a gene: 6. CDR1 is WSHSY and CDR2 is SAAADI in the germline V gene. The CDR3 has 14 residues. This chain's CDR3 is CASSQAGGPETQYF. CDR3 coding DNA: TGCGCCAGCAGCCAAGCGGGGGGGCCGGAGACCCAGTACTTC.

Only a few counts were recorded for this clone. This chain connects TRBV18 to TRBJ1-2; 9 positions match TRBD1. The trim removed 3 bases at V and 5 bases at J, leaving 4 bases unmatched. Germline lookup yields CDR1 KGHSH and CDR2 LQKENI. The CDR3 length is 14 residues. The CDR3 region has the DNA TGTGCCAGCTCACCGGGACAGGGCCCGTATGGCTACACCTTC. It translates to CASSPGQGPYGYTF. The complete variable domain, with remaining parts taken from reference TRBV18 and TRBJ1-2, reads NAGVMQNPRHLVRRRGQEARLRCSPMKGHSHVYWYRQLPEEGLKFMVYLQKENIIDESGMPKERFSAEFPKEGPSILRIQQVVRGDSAAYFCASSPGQGPYGYTFGSGTRLTVV.

This clone was counted a few times. The V call is TRBV7-3, the J call TRBJ2-3; 13 nucleotides agree with TRBD2. Germline assignment: CDR1 SGHTA and CDR2 FQGTGA. Unmatched junction bases numbered 5, after V lost 5 bases and J lost 3 bases. The CDR3 is 16 residues long. Here the CDR3 DNA reads TGTGCCAGCAGCCCCGGACTAGCGGGGGCGACAGATACGCAGTATTTT. Its translation is CASSPGLAGATDTQYF. Drawing the rest from reference TRBV7-3 and TRBJ2-3, the complete variable domain is GAGVSQTPSNKVTEKGKYVELRCDPISGHTALYWYRQSLGQGPEFLIYFQGTGAADDSGLPNDRFFAVRPEGSVSTLKIQRTERGDSAVYLCASSPGLAGATDTQYFGPGTRLTVL.

The CDR3, as DNA: TGTGCCACCGATCGGGGGGACGCGGGGGCAGAGACCCAGTACTTC. Residues: CATDRGDAGAETQYF. This rearrangement joins TRBV15 to TRBJ2-5, with D perhaps matching TRBD2 (7 bases). The V gene lost 8 bases and the J gene lost 4 bases, with 20 bases spanning the gap. The CDR3 has 15 residues. The germline gives CDR1 LNHNV, CDR2 YYDKDF (reference sequence).

This sequence joins TRBV14 and TRBJ2-6, with 8 nucleotides matching TRBD1. V shed 1 base, J shed 2 bases, and the junction held 4 bases outside the gene matches. Germline V gene data show CDR1 as SGHDN and CDR2 as FVKESK. The CDR3 spans 17 residues. As DNA, the CDR3 is TGTGCCAGCAGCCAAGTCAGGGGGCAGGCTGGGGCCAACGTCCTGACTTTC. This gives the protein CASSQVRGQAGANVLTF.